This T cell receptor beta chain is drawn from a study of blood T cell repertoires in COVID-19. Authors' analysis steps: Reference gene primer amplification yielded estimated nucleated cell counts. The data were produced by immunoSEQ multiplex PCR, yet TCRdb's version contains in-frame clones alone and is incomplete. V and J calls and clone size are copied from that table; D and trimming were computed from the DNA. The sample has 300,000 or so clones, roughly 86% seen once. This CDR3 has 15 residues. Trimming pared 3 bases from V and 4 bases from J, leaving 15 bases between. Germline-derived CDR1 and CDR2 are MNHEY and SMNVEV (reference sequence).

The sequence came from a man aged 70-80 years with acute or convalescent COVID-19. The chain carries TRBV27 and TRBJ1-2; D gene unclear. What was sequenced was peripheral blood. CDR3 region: CASSLKREEGYGYTF. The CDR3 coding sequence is TGTGCCAGCAGTTTGAAGAGGGAGGAAGGCTATGGCTACACCTTC.